These 3 T cell receptor beta chains share one sample of origin, sequenced in a study of T cells in localized non-small cell lung cancer. TCRdb's copy holds only in-frame clones and misses some; the assay was immunoSEQ multiplex PCR. The table lists around 50,000 clones, roughly 89% of them singletons. The specimen comprised peripheral blood, sampled before any cancer treatment. The receptor source for this set is a woman aged 35 to 69 with stage I lung adenocarcinoma.

The gene calls are TRBV6-1 and TRBJ1-6; D is possibly TRBD1 (5 bases). Trimming removed 6 bases at V and 0 bases at J, with 9 bases between. The CDR3 extends over 15 amino acids. Germline lookup yields CDR1 MNHNS and CDR2 SASEGT. CDR3 loop: CASSGHLSYNSPLHF. CDR3 coding DNA: TGTGCCAGCAGCGGACATCTCTCCTATAATTCACCCCTCCACTTT.

V and J are TRBV5-1 and TRBJ1-2; possibly TRBD1 for D (6 bases). CDR1 and CDR2 from the germline V gene are SGHRS and YFSETQ. V gave up 1 base and J gave up 6 bases, with 13 bases separating them. The CDR3 totals 14 residues. CDR3 region: CASSLKGGRDGYTF. As DNA, the CDR3 is TGCGCCAGCAGCTTGAAGGGGGGCAGAGATGGCTACACCTTC.

This chain uses TRBV9 with TRBJ2-3; TRBD2 matches 7 bases. This CDR3 is built from 15 residues. Germline V gene data show CDR1 as SGDLS and CDR2 as YYNGEE. The trim removed 4 bases at V and 6 bases at J, leaving 11 bases unmatched. CDR3 sequence (DNA): TGTGCCAGCAGCCCAGCGGGAACGGGAATTGATACGCAGTATTTT. Translating it yields CASSPAGTGIDTQYF.